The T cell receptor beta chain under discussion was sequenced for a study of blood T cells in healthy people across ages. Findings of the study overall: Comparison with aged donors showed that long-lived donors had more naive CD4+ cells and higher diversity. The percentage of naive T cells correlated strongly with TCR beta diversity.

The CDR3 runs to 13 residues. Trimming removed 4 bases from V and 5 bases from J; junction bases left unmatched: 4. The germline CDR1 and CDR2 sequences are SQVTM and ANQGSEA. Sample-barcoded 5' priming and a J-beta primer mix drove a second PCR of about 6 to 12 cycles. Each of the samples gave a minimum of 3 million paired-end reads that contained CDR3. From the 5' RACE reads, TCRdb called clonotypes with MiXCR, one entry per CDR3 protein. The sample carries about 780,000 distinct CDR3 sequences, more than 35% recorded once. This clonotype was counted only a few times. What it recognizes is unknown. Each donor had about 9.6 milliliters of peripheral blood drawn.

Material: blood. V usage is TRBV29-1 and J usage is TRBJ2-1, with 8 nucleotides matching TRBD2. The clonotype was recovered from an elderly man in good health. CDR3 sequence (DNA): TGCAGCGTTGGCGGTAGCGGGGACAATGAGCAGTTCTTC. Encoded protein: CSVGGSGDNEQFF.